Following are 2 T cell receptor beta chains from one sample sequenced in a study of blood T cell repertoires in COVID-19. Only in-frame clones appear in the TCRdb table, and some are missing; sequencing was by immunoSEQ multiplex PCR. This sample has some 150,000 clones, with over 75% found just once. The sample taken for sequencing was PBMCs or T cells enriched from blood (not recorded which). These receptors were taken from a woman between 18 and 30 years old who had recovered from COVID-19.

The V call is TRBV7-9, the J call TRBJ1-2; a possible D gene is TRBD1 (6 bases). V was trimmed by 5 bases and J by 8 bases, leaving 15 bases between them. CDR3 size: 13 residues. CDR1 and CDR2 (germline): SEHNR, FQNEAQ (reference sequence). Here the CDR3 reads CASSPVQGSGYTF. DNA for the CDR3: TGTGCCAGCAGCCCGGTCCAGGGGTCCGGCTACACCTTC.

The chain links TRBV4-2 to TRBJ2-1; 7 bases line up with TRBD2. The V gene end was trimmed by 0 bases and the J gene end by 5 bases; junction bases not matched to a gene: 10. The CDR3 is 17 residues long. The germline V gene has CDR1 LGHNA and CDR2 YNFKEQ. CDR3 DNA: TGTGCCAGCAGCCAAGATCAGGGAGGGCTCCCAGACAATGAGCAGTTCTTC. Its protein product is CASSQDQGGLPDNEQFF.